This is a list of T cell receptor beta chains from one sample in a study of T-cell reconstitution after alpha-beta-depleted transplantation in children. TCRdb used MiXCR to reprocess the PCR reads, holding one entry per CDR3 protein. Altogether about 400,000 distinct CDR3 sequences are present, about a fifth being singletons, with the ten largest covering 3% to 4.5%. The sample in question was PBMCs from the stem cell graft donor, obtained from the stem cell graft. These receptors originate from a human donor who donated a stem cell graft to a child with acute myeloid leukemia. CDR3s include the opening cysteine and the closing phenylalanine or tryptophan. D genes are given only for firm matches. The size entry is marked missing in some rows and otherwise reads once, few, many or a size class.

J	D	V	size	CDR3	DNA
TRBJ1-3	.	TRBV12-3/TRBV12-4	.	CASSLLTRTGNTIYF	TGTGCCAGCAGTTTGTTAACGAGGACAGGAAACACCATATATTTT
TRBJ1-5	.	TRBV4-2	few	CASSQEWGGLNQPQHF	TGTGCCAGCAGCCAAGAATGGGGGGGGCTCAATCAGCCCCAGCATTTT
TRBJ1-1	.	TRBV12-3/TRBV12-4	.	CASREGRVNTEAFF	TGTGCCAGCAGGGAGGGCAGGGTGAACACTGAAGCTTTCTTT
TRBJ1-1	.	TRBV29-1	many	CSGRRAHGVAEAFF	TGCAGCGGACGTAGGGCCCATGGTGTCGCTGAAGCTTTCTTT
TRBJ2-1	.	TRBV3-1	.	CASSHPQGYYNEQFF	TGTGCCAGCAGCCATCCTCAGGGGTATTACAATGAGCAGTTCTTC
TRBJ2-3	.	TRBV2	.	CASRGVRAGTDTQYF	TGTGCCAGCAGAGGGGTAAGGGCCGGAACAGATACGCAGTATTTT
TRBJ1-2	.	TRBV27	few	CASSLYGTNYGYTF	TGTGCCAGCAGTTTATACGGGACTAACTATGGCTACACCTTC
TRBJ2-7	.	TRBV20-1	few	CSARDGSRVQYF	TGCAGTGCTAGAGACGGGAGCAGGGTACAGTACTTC
TRBJ2-1	.	TRBV4-1	.	CASSPEGLRPWNEQFF	TGCGCCAGCAGCCCTGAGGGATTGCGGCCCTGGAATGAGCAGTTCTTC
TRBJ2-7	TRBD1	TRBV29-1	many	CSATLGQGAYEQYF	TGCAGCGCTACCCTCGGACAGGGGGCCTACGAGCAGTACTTC
TRBJ2-5	.	TRBV20-1	.	CGARKEETQYF	TGCGGTGCTAGAAAAGAAGAGACCCAGTACTTC
TRBJ2-7	.	TRBV5-1	many	CASRRGVGYF	TGCGCCAGCAGGAGAGGGGTTGGGTACTTC
TRBJ2-5	.	TRBV24-1	.	CAAPRFQETQYF	TGTGCCGCTCCGAGATTTCAAGAGACCCAGTACTTC
TRBJ2-1	.	TRBV6-2/TRBV6-3	many	CASSALGSYNEQFF	TGTGCCAGCAGTGCTTTGGGCTCCTACAATGAGCAGTTCTTC
TRBJ2-2	.	TRBV28	.	CASSGPRDTGELFF	TGTGCCAGCAGTGGACCGAGGGACACCGGGGAGCTGTTTTTT
TRBJ2-1	TRBD2	TRBV20-1	few	CSAEGLAEGNEQFF	TGCAGTGCCGAAGGACTAGCGGAAGGAAATGAGCAGTTCTTC
TRBJ2-1	.	TRBV7-1	once	CASSHGASYNEQFF	TGTGCCAGCAGCCACGGGGCCTCCTACAATGAGCAGTTCTTC
TRBJ2-1	TRBD2	TRBV27	many	CASSLSTSVNEQFF	TGTGCCAGCAGTTTATCGACTAGCGTAAATGAGCAGTTCTTC
TRBJ2-1	TRBD2	TRBV20-1	many	CSARDFGLAGGVGEQFF	TGCAGTGCTAGAGATTTTGGACTAGCGGGAGGGGTAGGTGAGCAGTTCTTC
TRBJ2-7	TRBD2	TRBV20-1	.	CSATGTSGDSYEQYF	TGCAGTGCTACCGGGACTAGCGGAGACTCCTACGAGCAGTACTTC
TRBJ2-1	TRBD2	TRBV11-1	few	CASRPTGTSGRAGNEQFF	TGTGCCAGCAGACCTACCGGGACTAGCGGGAGGGCCGGCAATGAGCAGTTCTTC